Below are 29 T cell receptor beta chains sequenced from a single sample in a study of PD-L1 blockade in urothelial cancer. Assay: immunoSEQ multiplex PCR; the TCRdb copy retains only in-frame clones and omits some. The table lists fewer than 30,000 clones, approximately 88% of them singletons, with 8% to 10% in the top ten. The sequences come from PBMCs, collected around atezolizumab (anti-PD-L1) treatment. The receptors were gathered from a man between 65 and 85 years old with urothelial cancer.

The rearrangement links TRBV5-6 to TRBJ1-2; D possibly corresponds to TRBD1 (5 bases). V was shortened by 4 bases and J by 4 bases, with 17 bases between the two germline ends. The length of the CDR3 is 15 residues. Germline-derived CDR1 and CDR2 are SGHDT and YYEEEE. The CDR3 DNA sequence: TGTGCCAGCAGCGGGAGGTCTGGGACGTCCTATGGCTACACCTTC. Amino acid sequence: CASSGRSGTSYGYTF.

The CDR3 sequence: CASSQAGEGTDTQYF. DNA for the CDR3: TGTGCCAGCAGCCAAGCGGGAGAGGGCACAGATACGCAGTATTTT. This chain uses TRBV11-2 with TRBJ2-3; TRBD2 agrees at 8 bases. CDR3 size: 15 residues. CDR1 SGHAT and CDR2 FQNNGV come from the germline V gene. The V segment lost 5 bases and the J segment 1 base; nucleotides outside the gene matches: 5.

This clone was picked up a small number of times. V gene TRBV4-1 combines with J gene TRBJ1-2; a weak D match, TRBD1 (5 bases). Germline V CDR1 and CDR2: MGHRA, YSYEKL. The V end was cut by 0 bases, the J end by 7 bases, with 18 bases between. The CDR3 spans 16 residues. CDR3 bases: TGCGCCAGCAGCCAAGATTTGCGACAGCCCTCCCGTGGCTACACCTTC. It translates to CASSQDLRQPSRGYTF.

The rearrangement links TRBV6-5 to TRBJ1-3; 7 nucleotides match TRBD1. J lost 4 bases, V lost 6 bases, and 9 bases had no gene match. Germline V gene lookup returns CDR1 MNHEY and CDR2 SVGAGI. The CDR3 length is 15 residues. The CDR3 protein is CASRTGEDKGNTIYF. In DNA form, the CDR3 reads TGTGCCAGCAGAACAGGGGAAGATAAGGGAAACACCATATATTTT.

The chain uses TRBV5-4 and TRBJ2-2, with TRBD1 matching over 8 bases. The CDR3 runs 18 residues. Germline lookup yields CDR1 SGHNT and CDR2 YYREEE (reference sequence). V trimming: 0 bases; J trimming: 1 base; junction bases outside the gene matches: 8. CDR3 in DNA: TGTGCCAGCAGCTTGGCCAGAAGGACAGGGTTGAACACCGGGGAGCTGTTTTTT. Protein: CASSLARRTGLNTGELFF.

The rearrangement uses TRBV15 and TRBJ2-6; 8 bases map to TRBD1. Germline lookup yields CDR1 LNHNV and CDR2 YYDKDF (reference sequence). The V and J ends lost 6 bases and 0 bases, in that order; junction bases with no gene match: 7. The CDR3 runs to 17 residues. CDR3 amino acids: CATSTRTGRSGANVLTF. The CDR3 nucleotides are TGTGCCACCAGTACCCGGACAGGGCGCTCTGGGGCCAACGTCCTGACTTTC.

The chain has TRBV28 and TRBJ2-1; TRBD2 agrees at 10 bases. V was clipped by 5 bases and J by 8 bases; unmatched bases: 9. The CDR3 is 15 residues long. The germline V gene encodes CDR1 MDHEN and CDR2 SYDVKM. In DNA, the CDR3 is TGTGCCAGCAGTCCACCAGCGGGAGGGATCGATGAGCAGTTCTTC. Encoded protein: CASSPPAGGIDEQFF.

The V and J genes are TRBV5-6 and TRBJ1-2; D is perhaps TRBD1 (6 bases). The CDR3 totals 15 residues. The V end was cut by 2 bases, the J end by 8 bases, with 19 bases between. Germline V lookup: CDR1 SGHDT, CDR2 YYEEEE. The CDR3 nucleotides read TGTGCCAGCAGCTTCTCCAGCGGGACACGAGGGGGCTACACCTTC. It specifies CASSFSSGTRGGYTF.

The chain has TRBV18 and TRBJ1-2, with D possibly being TRBD1 (6 bases). The V gene lost 4 bases and the J gene lost 3 bases, with 15 bases spanning the gap. CDR3 length: 15 residues. From germline, CDR1 is KGHSH and CDR2 LQKENI. Here the CDR3 DNA reads TGTGCCAGCTCACGTTCGGGAGGGGGAGACTATGGCTACACCTTC. It yields the protein CASSRSGGGDYGYTF. The full variable domain, with the rest looked up from reference TRBV18 and TRBJ1-2, is NAGVMQNPRHLVRRRGQEARLRCSPMKGHSHVYWYRQLPEEGLKFMVYLQKENIIDESGMPKERFSAEFPKEGPSILRIQQVVRGDSAAYFCASSRSGGGDYGYTFGSGTRLTVV.

The chain uses TRBV21-1 and TRBJ2-7; the D call in the table, TRBD2, was not verified against the DNA. TRBV21-1 is a pseudogene locus. The CDR3 has 17 residues. CDR3 amino acids: CASSSRRAPYRPYEQYF. The CDR3 DNA sequence: TGTGCCAGCAGCAGCCGGCGGGCGCCCTACCGGCCCTACGAGCAGTACTTC.

This clone has just a few counts. This chain joins TRBV10-2 and TRBJ1-1; 7 positions match TRBD1. CDR1 is WSHSY and CDR2 is SAAADI in the germline V gene. The J segment lost 0 bases and the V segment lost 3 bases, leaving 7 bases of the junction unmatched. The CDR3 sequence is 16 residues long. The CDR3 nucleotides are TGCGCCAGCAGTGAAGGGGGACAGACCATGAACACTGAAGCTTTCTTT. This codes for CASSEGGQTMNTEAFF.

The chain employs TRBV19 and TRBJ1-1; 7 positions agree with TRBD1. Germline loops: CDR1 LNHDA, CDR2 SQIVND (reference sequence). The V segment lost 4 bases and the J segment 3 bases; nucleotides outside the gene matches: 8. The CDR3 loop spans 15 amino acids. Here the CDR3 DNA reads TGTGCCAGTAGTAGATCCCTGACAGGGTACACTGAAGCTTTCTTT. This codes for CASSRSLTGYTEAFF. The full variable domain, completed using reference TRBV19 and TRBJ1-1, is DGGITQSPKYLFRKEGQNVTLSCEQNLNHDAMYWYRQDPGQGLRLIYYSQIVNDFQKGDIAEGYSVSREKKESFPLTVTSAQKNPTAFYLCASSRSLTGYTEAFFGQGTRLTVV.

The rearrangement links TRBV2 to TRBJ1-3, with a possible D match to TRBD1 (6 bases). This CDR3 has 15 amino acids. CDR1 and CDR2 (germline): SNHLY, FYNNEI. Trimming removed 6 bases at V and 1 base at J, with 13 bases between. The CDR3 nucleotides are TGTGCCAGCAGGCCGGGGACACAGTCTGGAAACACCATATATTTT. This encodes CASRPGTQSGNTIYF.

The J gene is TRBJ2-3, the V gene TRBV5-4; TRBD1 is a possible D gene (6 bases). The CDR3 contains 14 residues. Between the trimmed V and J ends, which lost 3 bases and 2 bases, there was a span of 10 bases. Germline V gene lookup returns CDR1 SGHNT and CDR2 YYREEE (reference sequence). The CDR3, as DNA: TGTGCCAGCAGCTCTCGGACAGACACAGATACGCAGTATTTT. Amino acid sequence: CASSSRTDTDTQYF.

V and J are TRBV11-2 and TRBJ2-1, with 7 positions matching TRBD2. The CDR3 covers 14 residues. Germline-derived CDR1 and CDR2 are SGHAT and FQNNGV. V trimming: 4 bases; J trimming: 4 bases; junction bases outside the gene matches: 4. The DNA for the CDR3 is TGTGCCAGCAGCTCGAGACTAGCATACAATGAGCAGTTCTTC. This encodes CASSSRLAYNEQFF.

The rearrangement joins TRBV7-8 to TRBJ2-7; no clear D gene. This CDR3 spans 13 amino acids. The germline V gene encodes CDR1 SGHVS and CDR2 FQNEAQ. V lost 2 bases and J 3 bases, leaving 8 bases between the germline ends. CDR3 region: CASSLLTFYEQYF. CDR3 nucleotide sequence: TGTGCCAGCAGCTTACTGACTTTCTACGAGCAGTACTTC.

The chain carries TRBV5-1 and TRBJ1-1, with D maybe TRBD1 (5 bases). The ends were cut back, 1 base at V and 3 bases at J, with 7 bases in the middle. The CDR3 has 13 residues. Germline CDR1 is SGHRS and CDR2 is YFSETQ. Here the CDR3 DNA reads TGCGCCAGCAGCTTGATGACAGACACTGAAGCTTTCTTT. Protein sequence: CASSLMTDTEAFF.

The chain couples TRBV5-1 to TRBJ1-3, with D unresolved. The CDR3 runs 16 residues. Germline loops: CDR1 SGHRS, CDR2 YFSETQ. The V end lost 3 bases, the J end lost 4 bases, and 17 bases lay between the germline ends. CDR3 bases: TGCGCCAGCAGCTCATTAGGAGCCTTCTCCGGAAACACCATATATTTT. It is translated as CASSSLGAFSGNTIYF.

The genes are TRBV7-9 and TRBJ1-4; a possible D gene is TRBD1 (6 bases). This CDR3 comprises 16 residues. Germline values: CDR1 SEHNR, CDR2 FQNEAQ (reference sequence). Trimming shortened V by 5 bases and J by 6 bases, and 19 bases separated the two germline ends. CDR3 sequence (DNA): TGTGCCAGCAGCCCGCAGAGGGACATGGGATATGAAAAACTGTTTTTT. The encoded protein is CASSPQRDMGYEKLFF.

CDR3 DNA: TGTGCCAGCTCCCCTAGCGGGAGCACCTACGAGCAGTACTTC. It yields the protein CASSPSGSTYEQYF. This chain connects TRBV18 to TRBJ2-7; 10 nucleotides align to TRBD2. V lost 6 bases and J lost 2; bases outside the gene matches: 4. The CDR3 runs 14 residues. The germline CDR1 and CDR2 sequences are KGHSH and LQKENI. Full variable domain (outside the CDR3, taken from reference TRBV18 and TRBJ2-7): NAGVMQNPRHLVRRRGQEARLRCSPMKGHSHVYWYRQLPEEGLKFMVYLQKENIIDESGMPKERFSAEFPKEGPSILRIQQVVRGDSAAYFCASSPSGSTYEQYFGPGTRLTVT.

V and J are TRBV28 and TRBJ1-5; D remains ambiguous. Germline lookup yields CDR1 MDHEN and CDR2 SYDVKM. The V and J ends lost 6 bases and 0 bases respectively, with 15 bases between them. The CDR3 runs to 16 residues. The CDR3 loop is CASRFPPVYSNQPQHF. CDR3 in DNA: TGTGCCAGCAGATTCCCCCCCGTTTATAGCAATCAGCCCCAGCATTTT. The variable domain in full, with the rest retrieved from reference TRBV28 and TRBJ1-5, is DVKVTQSSRYLVKRTGEKVFLECVQDMDHENMFWYRQDPGLGLRLIYFSYDVKMKEKGDIPEGYSVSREKKERFSLILESASTNQTSMYLCASRFPPVYSNQPQHFGDGTRLSIL.

This clone came up once. The chain links TRBV6-6 to TRBJ2-1; D might be TRBD2 (6 bases). The CDR3 has 14 residues. Trimming removed 4 bases from V and 6 bases from J, with 13 bases in between. Germline CDR1 reads MNHNY; CDR2 reads SVGAGI (reference sequence). CDR3 sequence: CASSFAGSGNEQFF. In DNA form, the CDR3 reads TGTGCCAGCAGTTTCGCAGGTAGCGGCAATGAGCAGTTCTTC.

The V call is TRBV5-1, the J call TRBJ2-7, with D hard to call. This CDR3 contains 15 residues. Germline CDR1 and CDR2: SGHRS and YFSETQ. Trimming took off 0 bases at V and 0 bases at J, with 10 bases between the two ends. CDR3 region: CASSLDVAYSYEQYF. For the CDR3, the DNA is TGCGCCAGCAGCTTGGACGTTGCGTACTCCTACGAGCAGTACTTC. The variable domain in full, completed from reference TRBV5-1 and TRBJ2-7, reads KAGVTQTPRYLIKTRGQQVTLSCSPISGHRSVSWYQQTPGQGLQFLFEYFSETQRNKGNFPGRFSGRQFSNSRSEMNVSTLELGDSALYLCASSLDVAYSYEQYFGPGTRLTVT.

V is TRBV7-2 and J is TRBJ1-5; TRBD1 matches at 10 bases. The CDR3 contains 16 residues. Looked up from germline, CDR1 is SGHTA and CDR2 is FQGNSA. Trimming removed 3 bases from V and 4 bases from J; junction bases left unmatched: 6. Written as DNA, the CDR3 is TGTGCCAGCAGCTTCCGGGACAGGGGAAGGAATCAGCCCCAGCATTTT. Translating it yields CASSFRDRGRNQPQHF.

The genes are TRBV19 and TRBJ2-5; D perhaps matches TRBD1 (6 bases). From germline, CDR1 is LNHDA and CDR2 SQIVND (reference sequence). CDR3 size: 14 residues. The V end was cut by 1 base, the J end by 4 bases, with 10 bases between. This CDR3 reads CASSIAGQGETQYF. The CDR3 DNA sequence: TGTGCCAGTAGTATAGCGGGACAAGGAGAGACCCAGTACTTC.

The V and J genes are TRBV29-1 and TRBJ1-4; D unclear. The germline gives CDR1 SQVTM, CDR2 ANQGSEA. Trimming cost V 7 bases and J 1 base, with 10 bases left between them. The CDR3 covers 13 residues. The CDR3 loop reads CSATGVTNEKLFF. The CDR3 coding sequence is TGCAGCGCGACGGGAGTAACTAATGAAAAACTGTTTTTT.

The chain links TRBV10-3 to TRBJ2-5; D may be TRBD2 (6 bases). The germline V gene encodes CDR1 ENHRY and CDR2 SYGVKD. Trimming removed 10 bases at V and 3 bases at J, with 12 bases between. The CDR3 covers 12 residues. CDR3 residues: CATAWGEETQYF. In DNA form, the CDR3 reads TGTGCCACCGCGTGGGGGGAAGAGACCCAGTACTTC.

The chain combines TRBV28 with TRBJ2-7; 14 bases are a match to TRBD2. Germline trimming cut 5 bases from V and 9 bases from J; bases unmatched to any gene: 21. Looked up from germline, CDR1 is MDHEN and CDR2 is SYDVKM. CDR3 size: 19 residues. The chain's CDR3 is CASSPPPGLAGVFGNGQYF. The DNA of the CDR3 is TGTGCCAGCAGTCCACCCCCGGGACTAGCGGGAGTTTTCGGAAATGGGCAGTACTTC.

As concerns this clone: This sample includes further DNA sequences coding for the same CDR3. The chain combines TRBV20-1 with TRBJ2-3, with no clear D. The CDR3 is 11 amino acids. Germline loops: CDR1 DFQATT, CDR2 SNEGSKA (reference sequence). V lost 6 bases and J 4 bases, leaving 8 bases between the germline ends. CDR3 DNA sequence: TGCAGTGCCCAAAGAGCAGATACGCAGTATTTT. Protein sequence: CSAQRADTQYF.